The 29 T cell receptor beta chains below all came from one sample that was sequenced in a study of shared clonotypes between healthy human individuals. The method was immunoSEQ multiplex PCR; TCRdb's version includes in-frame clones alone and lacks a portion of them. Here the sample spans approximately 500,000 clones, 79% being singletons. Specimen: PBMCs. These receptors were taken from a woman aged 40 to 55 in good health. Some clones in this sample may be carry-over from other donors' samples.

V gene TRBV7-8 combines with J gene TRBJ1-5, with a possible D match to TRBD1 (5 bases). The CDR3 is 15 residues long. Germline values: CDR1 SGHVS, CDR2 FQNEAQ. Trimming removed 8 bases from V and 2 bases from J, with 16 bases in between. CDR3 sequence: CASAKGEGGNQPQHF. For the CDR3, the DNA is TGTGCCAGCGCCAAAGGGGAAGGAGGCAATCAGCCCCAGCATTTT.

The rearrangement links TRBV6-1 to TRBJ1-1, with TRBD1 matching over 7 bases. In germline, CDR1 is MNHNS, CDR2 SASEGT. V lost 4 bases, J lost 9 bases, and 14 bases stayed unmatched. CDR3 length: 15 amino acids. This chain's CDR3 is CASSATGNFGLQAFF. Here the CDR3 DNA reads TGTGCCAGCAGTGCGACAGGGAATTTCGGACTGCAAGCTTTCTTT.

The V gene is TRBV11-2, the J gene TRBJ2-1, with 9 bases fitting TRBD2. CDR3 size: 17 residues. Trimming removed 5 bases from V and 4 bases from J; junction bases left unmatched: 12. Germline-derived CDR1 and CDR2 are SGHAT and FQNNGV. The CDR3, as DNA: TGTGCCAGCAGCCCCAAGGGGGTAGCGGGGGTATACAATGAGCAGTTCTTC. This encodes CASSPKGVAGVYNEQFF.

This clone was counted many times. V is TRBV4-3 and J is TRBJ1-1, with TRBD1 as a possible D gene (6 bases). This CDR3 comprises 15 residues. With 0 bases removed from V and 4 bases from J, the gap between germline ends came to 12 bases. Germline V gene data show CDR1 as LGHNA and CDR2 as YSLEER. CDR3 sequence: CASSQDNRAGTEAFF. CDR3 DNA: TGCGCCAGCAGCCAAGATAACAGGGCAGGCACTGAAGCTTTCTTT.

The V and J genes are TRBV7-8 and TRBJ1-1; 7 positions agree with TRBD1. The CDR3 has 15 residues. Germline assignment: CDR1 SGHVS and CDR2 FQNEAQ. V lost 7 bases, J lost 5 bases, and 13 bases stayed unmatched. The CDR3 sequence: CASIPTGQANTEAFF. CDR3 DNA: TGTGCCAGCATCCCTACCGGACAGGCGAATACTGAAGCTTTCTTT. Combining the CDR3 with reference TRBV7-8 and TRBJ1-1 gives the whole variable domain GAGVSQSPRYKVAKRGQDVALRCDPISGHVSLFWYQQALGQGPEFLTYFQNEAQLDKSGLPSDRFFAERPEGSVSTLKIQRTQQEDSAVYLCASIPTGQANTEAFFGQGTRLTVV.

The gene calls are TRBV2 and TRBJ2-2, with 7 bases identical to TRBD1. This CDR3 has 15 residues. Germline CDR1 SNHLY, CDR2 FYNNEI. The V gene end was trimmed by 6 bases and the J gene end by 4 bases; junction bases not matched to a gene: 8. Here the CDR3 DNA reads TGTGCCAGCAGCCGAGTCAGGGGGAGCACCGGGGAGCTGTTTTTT. Translation gives CASSRVRGSTGELFF.

This clone was detected only once. The chain employs TRBV5-1 and TRBJ2-5, with D perhaps given as TRBD1 or TRBD2 (5 bases each). CDR3 size: 17 residues. The ends were cut back, 5 bases at V and 2 bases at J, with 22 bases in the middle. Germline V gene data show CDR1 as SGHRS and CDR2 as YFSETQ. The CDR3 DNA reads as TGCGCCAGCAGATACCTAGGGGCTAGCTCTTTACAAGAGACCCAGTACTTC. The encoded protein is CASRYLGASSLQETQYF.

The rearrangement links TRBV9 to TRBJ2-4; the match to TRBD2 covers 12 bases. After removal of 4 bases from V and 3 bases from J, the junction contained 14 bases not matched to a gene. Germline lookup yields CDR1 SGDLS and CDR2 YYNGEE. The CDR3 is made up of 19 amino acids. CDR3 amino acids: CASSPGGLAGGPDKNIQYF. The DNA for the CDR3 is TGTGCCAGCAGCCCGGGGGGTCTAGCGGGAGGGCCAGACAAAAACATTCAGTACTTC.

The sample holds a few counts of this clone. The sample holds other DNA sequences that translate to the same CDR3. The V gene is TRBV19, the J gene TRBJ2-6, with D hard to call. The germline V gene has CDR1 LNHDA and CDR2 SQIVND (reference sequence). Trimming removed 0 bases from V and 0 bases from J, with 6 bases in between. This CDR3 contains 16 residues. Here the CDR3 reads CASSIDGSSGANVLTF. The CDR3 coding sequence is TGTGCCAGTAGTATAGATGGCAGCTCTGGGGCCAACGTCCTGACTTTC.

The gene calls are TRBV10-3 and TRBJ1-3; tentatively, D is TRBD1 (5 bases). In germline, CDR1 is ENHRY, CDR2 SYGVKD. Trimming pared 6 bases from V and 2 bases from J, leaving 17 bases between. The CDR3 covers 16 residues. CDR3 DNA: TGTGCCATCAGCCCTACCGTCCAGGGTCCTGGAAACACCATATATTTT. Protein sequence: CAISPTVQGPGNTIYF.

The gene calls are TRBV10-3 and TRBJ2-2; D not resolved. Germline lookup yields CDR1 ENHRY and CDR2 SYGVKD. The CDR3 spans 11 residues. Trimming pared 6 bases from V and 6 bases from J, leaving 5 bases between. The CDR3 sequence is CAIRRSGELFF. The CDR3, as DNA: TGTGCCATCAGAAGGTCCGGGGAGCTGTTTTTT.

The chain uses TRBV15 and TRBJ2-7; D may be TRBD1 or TRBD2 (5 bases each). The CDR3 is 15 residues long. V lost 0 bases and J lost 6, with 15 bases in between. Germline CDR1 is LNHNV and CDR2 is YYDKDF (reference sequence). CDR3 sequence reads: CATSRDFARDGEQYF. In DNA, the CDR3 is TGTGCCACCAGCAGAGATTTTGCCAGGGACGGCGAGCAGTACTTC. Variable domain in full (rest from reference TRBV15 and TRBJ2-7): DAMVIQNPRYQVTQFGKPVTLSCSQTLNHNVMYWYQQKSSQAPKLLFHYYDKDFNNEADTPDNFQSRRPNTSFCFLDIRSPGLGDTAMYLCATSRDFARDGEQYFGPGTRLTVT.

The CDR3 loop is CASSHTSGGTGETQYF. The CDR3 DNA follows: TGTGCCAGCAGCCATACTAGCGGGGGGACGGGGGAGACCCAGTACTTC. The gene calls are TRBV7-9 and TRBJ2-5; TRBD2 aligns across 12 bases. This CDR3 has 16 residues. Germline V gives CDR1 SEHNR, CDR2 FQNEAQ (reference sequence). J lost 5 bases, V lost 5 bases, and 9 bases had no gene match.

This chain links TRBV4-2 with TRBJ1-4; D unresolved. The CDR3 contains 15 residues. With 5 bases removed from V and 4 bases from J, the gap between germline ends came to 14 bases. CDR1 LGHNA and CDR2 YNFKEQ come from the germline V gene. The chain's CDR3 is CASSLMGIGNEKLFF. CDR3 bases: TGTGCCAGCAGCTTAATGGGGATAGGTAATGAAAAACTGTTTTTT.

This chain's CDR3 is CASSAEGRSTDTQYF. In DNA, the CDR3 is TGCGCCAGCAGCGCGGAGGGTAGGTCCACAGATACGCAGTATTTT. V is TRBV5-1 and J is TRBJ2-3, with D tentatively TRBD2 (6 bases). This CDR3 spans 15 amino acids. The V and J ends lost 4 bases and 2 bases respectively, with 14 bases between them. Germline V gene sequence: CDR1 SGHRS, CDR2 YFSETQ.

This clone has only one observation. J is TRBJ1-1 and V is TRBV19; no clear D gene. The V gene's germline CDR1 is LNHDA and CDR2 SQIVND (reference sequence). The CDR3 is 15 amino acids. With 3 bases removed from V and 0 bases from J, the gap between germline ends came to 11 bases. In nucleotides, the CDR3 is TGTGCCAGTAGTATCTTAGGCAACCTGAACACTGAAGCTTTCTTT. Protein: CASSILGNLNTEAFF.

The rearrangement links TRBV30 to TRBJ2-1; TRBD2 matches 10 bases. The CDR3 extends over 15 amino acids. Germline CDR1 reads GTSNPN; CDR2 reads SVGIG (reference sequence). V lost 0 bases to trimming and J lost 9 bases; unmatched junction nucleotides: 8. CDR3 sequence reads: CAWSVGLAGVTEQFF. The DNA for the CDR3 is TGTGCCTGGAGTGTTGGCCTAGCGGGAGTAACTGAGCAGTTCTTC.

The chain joins TRBV10-3 to TRBJ2-2; D not certain. This CDR3 spans 14 amino acids. Germline V gives CDR1 ENHRY, CDR2 SYGVKD. V was shortened by 4 bases and J by 0 bases, with 6 bases between the two germline ends. CDR3 sequence reads: CAISAVANTGELFF. The CDR3 DNA is TGTGCCATCAGTGCAGTCGCGAACACCGGGGAGCTGTTTTTT.

The rearrangement links TRBV28 to TRBJ1-5; no firm D call. This CDR3 region has 17 residues. The germline gives CDR1 MDHEN, CDR2 SYDVKM. V was trimmed by 6 bases and J by 0 bases, leaving 18 bases between them. In nucleotides, the CDR3 is TGTGCCAGCAGGATGGGCCGTAAGGGCCTTAGCAATCAGCCCCAGCATTTT. Amino acids: CASRMGRKGLSNQPQHF. The full variable domain, its missing parts supplied by reference TRBV28 and TRBJ1-5, is DVKVTQSSRYLVKRTGEKVFLECVQDMDHENMFWYRQDPGLGLRLIYFSYDVKMKEKGDIPEGYSVSREKKERFSLILESASTNQTSMYLCASRMGRKGLSNQPQHFGDGTRLSIL.

This chain links TRBV19 with TRBJ1-3; D not resolved. CDR1 and CDR2 (germline): LNHDA, SQIVND (reference sequence). The CDR3 runs 16 residues. Trimming took 2 bases from V and 1 from J, leaving 12 bases between them. CDR3 residues: CASSILTTASGNTIYF. In DNA form, the CDR3 reads TGTGCCAGTAGTATATTGACAACAGCATCTGGAAACACCATATATTTT.

The rearrangement joins TRBV28 to TRBJ2-7; D not resolved. The length of the CDR3 is 13 residues. CDR1 is MDHEN and CDR2 is SYDVKM in the germline V gene. The V end lost 3 bases, the J end lost 9 bases, and 15 bases lay between the germline ends. The CDR3 nucleotides read TGTGCCAGCAGTTTCGGCCAGAACCCCCGGCAGTACTTC. This sequence encodes CASSFGQNPRQYF.

The chain couples TRBV23-1 to TRBJ2-1; 10 bases map to TRBD1. TRBV23-1 carries the ORF label, with uncertain function. The V and J ends lost 3 bases and 2 bases, in that order; junction bases with no gene match: 4. The CDR3 is made up of 16 amino acids. CDR3 protein: CASSHTDRGPYNEQFF. The CDR3 bases are TGCGCCAGCAGTCATACAGACAGGGGGCCCTACAATGAGCAGTTCTTC.

J is TRBJ1-2 and V is TRBV7-2; maybe TRBD1 (6 bases). V was clipped by 7 bases and J by 4 bases, with 10 bases between them. Germline CDR1 reads SGHTA; CDR2 reads FQGNSA. The CDR3 loop spans 12 amino acids. CDR3 in amino acids: CASTLDSYGYTF. CDR3 in DNA: TGTGCCAGCACTTTGGACAGCTATGGCTACACCTTC.

This sequence joins TRBV9 and TRBJ2-3; D is uncertain. Germline loops: CDR1 SGDLS, CDR2 YYNGEE. Trimming took 0 bases from V and 2 from J, leaving 13 bases between them. CDR3 length: 16 residues. DNA for the CDR3: TGTGCCAGCAGCGTAGGGGTAAGCCTCTCCACAGATACGCAGTATTTT. This translates into CASSVGVSLSTDTQYF.

This chain uses TRBV19 with TRBJ2-5, with 8 bases fitting TRBD2. Trimming removed 6 bases from V and 4 bases from J; junction bases left unmatched: 19. The CDR3 loop spans 18 amino acids. Looked up from germline, CDR1 is LNHDA and CDR2 is SQIVND (reference sequence). CDR3 DNA sequence: TGTGCCAGTAGCCCACCCTTTCGGGAGGGCCATATCGGAGAGACCCAGTACTTC. Its protein is CASSPPFREGHIGETQYF.

This clone was seen at least ten times. This sequence joins TRBV27 and TRBJ2-7; D unresolved. V lost 2 bases, J lost 1 base, and 15 bases lay in between. Germline loops: CDR1 MNHEY, CDR2 SMNVEV (reference sequence). The CDR3 has 16 residues. CDR3 protein: CASSLPPFRSSYEQYF. Written as DNA, the CDR3 is TGTGCCAGCAGTTTACCGCCCTTCAGGAGTTCCTACGAGCAGTACTTC.

There are a few counts of this clone. This rearrangement joins TRBV27 to TRBJ2-7, with D possibly matching TRBD2 (5 bases). V was trimmed by 5 bases and J by 6 bases, leaving 11 bases between them. There are 12 residues in the CDR3. Germline lookup yields CDR1 MNHEY and CDR2 SMNVEV (reference sequence). The CDR3 is CASSGYGSEQYF. In DNA form, the CDR3 reads TGTGCCAGCAGTGGCTATGGGAGCGAGCAGTACTTC.

As to this clone: Germline is not matched at one junction end, which may reflect a read error. J is TRBJ2-7 and V is TRBV20-1; D is possibly TRBD2 (5 bases). The CDR3 has 11 residues. CDR1 and CDR2 (germline): DFQATT, SNEGSKA (reference sequence). The CDR3 sequence is CSARAWSRDMF. CDR3 bases: TGCAGTGCTAGGGCCTGGAGTCGGGATATGTTC.

The gene calls are TRBV2 and TRBJ2-6; a weak D match, TRBD1 (6 bases). The V and J ends lost 6 bases and 4 bases respectively, with 16 bases between them. The CDR3 length is 16 residues. Per germline, CDR1 SNHLY and CDR2 FYNNEI. This chain's CDR3 is CASRALRGYGANVLTF. Here the CDR3 DNA reads TGTGCCAGCAGGGCTTTAAGGGGGTACGGGGCCAACGTCCTGACTTTC.